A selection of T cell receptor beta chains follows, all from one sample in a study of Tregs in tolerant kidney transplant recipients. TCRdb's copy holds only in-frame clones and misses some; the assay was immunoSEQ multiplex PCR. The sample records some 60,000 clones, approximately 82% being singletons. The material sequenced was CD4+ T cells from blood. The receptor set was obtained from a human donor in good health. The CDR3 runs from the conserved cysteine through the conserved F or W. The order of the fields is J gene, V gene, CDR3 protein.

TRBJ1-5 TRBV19 CASSITGAPVPQHF
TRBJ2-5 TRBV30 CAWSVGPGEWETQYF
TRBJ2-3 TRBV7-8 CASKISGSDTQYF
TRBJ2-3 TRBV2 CASTPDRLDTQYF
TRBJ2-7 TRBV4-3 CASSQDYPRGYEQYF
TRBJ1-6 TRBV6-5 CASSWGQNNSPLHF
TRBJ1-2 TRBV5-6 CASSLGSYGYTF
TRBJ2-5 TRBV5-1 CASNPGLEETQYF
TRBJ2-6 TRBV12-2 CASRLAPATRPNACSGANVLTF
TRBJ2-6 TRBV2 CASSHPRQGSSGANVLTF
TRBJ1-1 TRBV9 CASSVAGEAEAFF
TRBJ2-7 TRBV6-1 CASAASYTYEQYF
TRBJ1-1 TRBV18 CASSPLVAEEAFF
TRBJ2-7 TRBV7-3 CASSSGDRGNEQYF
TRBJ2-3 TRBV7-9 CASSLRSGLGTDTQYF
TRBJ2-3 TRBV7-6 CASSFRDSSPDTQYF
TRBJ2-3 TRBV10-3 CAISESGVEDTQYF
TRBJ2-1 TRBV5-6 CASSLLRIPNNEQFF
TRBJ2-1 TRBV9 CASSVEHGREQFF
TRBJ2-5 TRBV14 CASSQGSQETQYF
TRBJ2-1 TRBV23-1 CASSQSCRGESSYNEQFF
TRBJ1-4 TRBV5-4 CASSLSQGMEEKLFF
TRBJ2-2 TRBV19 CASTRPTGELFF
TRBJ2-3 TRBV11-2 CASSSRDRSTDTQYF
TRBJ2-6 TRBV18 CASSKLISGANVLTF
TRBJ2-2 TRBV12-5 CASGLVVSNAGELFF
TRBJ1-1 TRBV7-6 CASSPRGYTEAFF
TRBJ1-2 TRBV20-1 CSARPHGYTF
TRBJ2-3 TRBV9 CASSVDSWADTQYF
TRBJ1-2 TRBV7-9 CASSLAGGTGYGYTF
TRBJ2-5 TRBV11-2 CASSPGRIETQYF
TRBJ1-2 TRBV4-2 CASSQDRGEGGSYGYTF
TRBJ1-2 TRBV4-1 CASSTDFTGGWGYTF
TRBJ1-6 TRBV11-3 CASSPQTGTGNSPLHF